The TCR beta chain described here comes from a study of T cell clonality in common variable immunodeficiency. Findings and caveats of the study: Reportedly, TCR beta sequences from common variable immunodeficiency showed fewer deletions and N-nucleotide insertions. Fewer TCRbeta clones were shared among CVID subjects than controls.

Here immunoSEQ multiplex PCR was the method, and the copy in TCRdb shows in-frame clones only, minus some. The sample presents about 35,000 clones, none singletons. This clone was counted a few times. Antigen specificity is unknown. With a much larger clone just one base away, this may be a read error. The read halts 3 residues ahead of the CDR3 end, with the missing end drawn from the germline J gene. Other DNA variants within this sample encode the same CDR3. Germline-derived CDR1 and CDR2 are SNHLY and FYNNEI. V dropped 4 bases and J dropped 4 bases, with 8 bases sitting between them. This CDR3 spans 13 amino acids.

This receptor was identified in a person aged 18 to 75 in good health. V gene TRBV2 combines with J gene TRBJ1-5; possible D gene TRBD1, 5 bases. The specimen was peripheral blood mononuclear cells. This chain's CDR3 is CASSGQGNQPQHF. CDR3 bases read: TGTGCCAGCAGTGGTCAGGGAAATCAGCCC.